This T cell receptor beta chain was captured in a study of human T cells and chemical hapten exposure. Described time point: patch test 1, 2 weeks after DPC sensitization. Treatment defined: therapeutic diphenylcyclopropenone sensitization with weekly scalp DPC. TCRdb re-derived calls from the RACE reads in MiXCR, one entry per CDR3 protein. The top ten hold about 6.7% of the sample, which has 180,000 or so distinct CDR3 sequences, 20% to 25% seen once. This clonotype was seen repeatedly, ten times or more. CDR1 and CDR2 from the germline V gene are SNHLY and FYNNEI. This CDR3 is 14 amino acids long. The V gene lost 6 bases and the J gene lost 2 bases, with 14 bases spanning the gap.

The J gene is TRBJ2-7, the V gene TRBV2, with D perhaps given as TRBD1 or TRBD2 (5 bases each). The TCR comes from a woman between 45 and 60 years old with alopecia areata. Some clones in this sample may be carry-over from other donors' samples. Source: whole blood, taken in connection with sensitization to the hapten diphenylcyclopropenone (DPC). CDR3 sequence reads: CASRFRQGPYEQYF. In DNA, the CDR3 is TGTGCCAGCAGATTCCGGCAGGGACCCTACGAGCAGTACTTC.